This TCR beta chain derives from a study of blood T cell repertoires in COVID-19. The overall study: From the United States, Italy and Spain came samples of acute and convalescent COVID-19. In each case, the material was cDNA or gDNA derived from T cells, B-cell-depleted T cells, or PBMCs.

In the authors' workflow: It was from reference gene primer amplification that nucleated cell counts were estimated. TCRdb's copy holds only in-frame clones and misses some; the assay was immunoSEQ multiplex PCR. V and J calls and clone size are as listed in that table; D and trimming were resolved from the DNA. The data show fewer than 65,000 clones, approximately 90% seen once. The CDR3 covers 18 residues. Germline assignment: CDR1 LGHDT and CDR2 YNNKEL (reference sequence). V was pared by 1 base and J by 7 bases, with 23 bases between. The genes are TRBV3-1 (or the pseudogene TRBV3-2) and TRBJ1-5; TRBD1 is a possible D gene (6 bases). This receptor was obtained from a man aged 50-60 years with acute or convalescent COVID-19. Sequenced sample: peripheral blood. As DNA, the CDR3 is TGTGCCAGCAGCCAAGCTGGGGGACCCAGGGGAACGAAACAGCCCCAGCATTTT. Protein: CASSQAGGPRGTKQPQHF.